This T cell receptor (beta chain) was obtained from a study of blood T cell repertoires in COVID-19. Turning to the study itself: Samples came from the United States, Italy and Spain, spanning acute and convalescent COVID-19. PBMCs, B-cell-depleted T cells, or T cells were the source of the cDNA or gDNA that made up the material.

Per the germline V gene, CDR1 is MGHRA and CDR2 is YSYEKL. The CDR3 covers 15 residues. V was clipped by 5 bases and J by 6 bases; unmatched bases: 5. Authors' methods: Amplification from reference gene primers served as the basis for estimated nucleated cell counts. TCRdb keeps only in-frame clones here, not all; method: immunoSEQ multiplex PCR. V and J calls and clone size are as listed in that table; D and trimming were resolved from the DNA. The table includes 70,000 or so clones, roughly 80% detected once. While infection was still active, Seattle patients were enrolled and then followed longitudinally.

This sequence was found in a man between 60 and 75 years old with COVID-19, enrolled during active disease. The rearrangement uses TRBV4-1 and TRBJ2-2; 11 positions agree with TRBD2. The specimen was peripheral blood. The CDR3 reads CASSYSGGAAGELFF. For the CDR3, the DNA is TGCGCCAGCAGCTATAGCGGGGGGGCCGCCGGGGAGCTGTTTTTT.